These T cell receptor beta chains were read from a single sample in a study of blood T cells in healthy people across ages. MiXCR, run by TCRdb on the 5' RACE reads, gives a single entry per CDR3 protein. The table has 600,000 to 800,000 distinct CDR3 sequences, about 51% seen once. Sequences were obtained from blood. Receptors originate from a woman of 80 years or more in good health. The CDR3 runs from the conserved cysteine through the conserved F or W. D genes are given only for firm matches. Clone size is given for some rows only: seen once, a few or many times, or a class if the clone is expanded.

>many|TRBJ2-5|TRBV10-1|NA
CASSETSQGTPQETQYF
TGCGCCAGCAGTGAGACCAGCCAAGGGACGCCCCAAGAGACCCAGTACTTC
>many|TRBJ2-3|TRBV20-1|TRBD2
CSVGKTSGGTDTQYF
TGCAGTGTTGGGAAGACTAGCGGGGGCACAGATACGCAGTATTTT
>once|TRBJ2-1|TRBV10-3|TRBD2
CAISDGTSFEQFF
TGTGCCATCAGTGACGGGACTAGCTTTGAGCAGTTCTTC
>NA|TRBJ2-6|TRBV7-2|NA
CASSLVSRVRSGANVLTF
TGTGCCAGCAGCTTAGTTTCCCGGGTACGATCTGGGGCCAACGTCCTGACTTTC
>few|TRBJ1-4|TRBV5-1|NA
CASSLDLRGPGKLFF
TGCGCCAGCAGCTTGGATCTCAGGGGCCCTGGGAAACTGTTTTTT
>NA|TRBJ2-1|TRBV20-1|TRBD2
CSAIRLAGHEQFF
TGCAGTGCTATAAGACTAGCGGGGCATGAGCAGTTCTTC
>few|TRBJ2-1|TRBV7-2|TRBD2
CASSLWLGGGAGNEQFF
TGTGCCAGCAGCTTATGGTTAGGCGGGGGGGCTGGGAATGAGCAGTTCTTC
>NA|TRBJ2-7|TRBV4-1|NA
CASSPDVGYEQYF
TGCGCCAGCAGCCCCGATGTCGGCTACGAGCAGTACTTC
>NA|TRBJ1-2|TRBV6-6|NA
CASSYSGQTDYGYTF
TGTGCCAGCAGTTACTCGGGGCAGACTGACTATGGCTACACCTTC
>NA|TRBJ2-7|TRBV18|NA
CANSPEITGYEQYF
TGTGCCAACTCCCCTGAGATAACTGGCTACGAGCAGTACTTC
>NA|TRBJ1-6|TRBV5-4|TRBD1
CASSAWTGGNNSPLHF
TGTGCCAGCAGCGCGTGGACAGGGGGCAATAATTCACCCCTCCACTTT
>NA|TRBJ2-1|TRBV3-1|NA
CDSSQGAESFNEQFF
TGTGACAGCAGCCAAGGGGCGGAAAGTTTCAATGAGCAGTTCTTC
>NA|TRBJ2-3|TRBV10-3|TRBD2
CAISPLAGATDTQYF
TGTGCCATCAGTCCCTTAGCGGGAGCCACAGATACGCAGTATTTT
>NA|TRBJ2-6|TRBV24-1|NA
CATSDSTVSGANVLTF
TGTGCCACCAGTGATTCAACCGTCTCTGGGGCCAACGTCCTGACTTTC
>NA|TRBJ2-5|TRBV5-5|NA
CASSLAGLDQETQYF
TGTGCCAGCAGCTTGGCCGGTTTGGACCAAGAGACCCAGTACTTC
>few|TRBJ2-7|TRBV4-1|NA
CASSQDRGRGRAYEQYF
TGCGCCAGCAGCCAAGATAGAGGACGGGGAAGAGCCTACGAGCAGTACTTC
>NA|TRBJ2-2|TRBV6-2/TRBV6-3|NA
CASKQPLPSNTGELFF
TGTGCCAGCAAACAGCCCCTTCCCTCGAACACCGGGGAGCTGTTTTTT
>few|TRBJ2-4|TRBV12-3/TRBV12-4|TRBD1
CASSRGQGENIQYF
TGTGCCAGCAGCCGCGGACAGGGGGAAAACATTCAGTACTTC
>NA|TRBJ2-2|TRBV12-3/TRBV12-4|NA
CASLDRTTSGNTGELFF
TGTGCCAGCCTGGACAGGACCACTAGCGGGAACACCGGGGAGCTGTTTTTT
>NA|TRBJ2-7|TRBV2|TRBD1
CASIADRGSYEQYF
TGTGCCAGCATCGCGGACAGGGGATCTTACGAGCAGTACTTC
>few|TRBJ2-5|TRBV10-3|NA
CAISESNEEETQYF
TGTGCCATCAGTGAGTCGAACGAGGAAGAGACCCAGTACTTC
>few|TRBJ2-3|TRBV29-1|NA
CSVEGTDLRGIPDTQYF
TGCAGCGTTGAAGGTACCGACCTTCGAGGGATCCCAGATACGCAGTATTTT
>NA|TRBJ2-1|TRBV15|TRBD2
CATSRDGGGLGEQFF
TGTGCCACCAGCAGAGATGGCGGGGGGCTGGGTGAGCAGTTCTTC
>NA|TRBJ1-5|TRBV6-6|NA
CASSYPARNSNQPQHF
TGTGCCAGCAGTTACCCAGCCAGGAATAGCAATCAGCCCCAGCATTTT
>NA|TRBJ1-1|TRBV30|TRBD1
CAWSPGQWAEAFF
TGTGCCTGGAGTCCGGGACAGTGGGCTGAAGCTTTCTTT
>NA|TRBJ2-7|TRBV20-1|TRBD1
CSVPGQGGEQYF
TGCAGTGTTCCCGGACAGGGGGGTGAGCAGTACTTC
>many|TRBJ2-1|TRBV28|NA
CASSLPWARENEQFF
TGTGCCAGCAGTTTACCCTGGGCCCGGGAAAATGAGCAGTTCTTC
>NA|TRBJ2-1|TRBV2|NA
CASANSASSCNEQFF
TGTGCCAGCGCGAATAGCGCTAGCTCCTGCAATGAGCAGTTCTTC
>NA|TRBJ2-5|TRBV29-1|NA
CSVEWGGQYF
TGCAGCGTTGAATGGGGCGGGCAGTACTTC
>NA|TRBJ2-5|TRBV20-1|TRBD2
CSDLPGGGYETQYF
TGCAGTGACCTCCCGGGGGGGGGCTACGAGACCCAGTACTTC
>NA|TRBJ1-6|TRBV10-3|NA
CAISDLRRGTNSPLHF
TGTGCCATCAGTGACTTAAGGCGGGGAACTAATTCACCCCTCCACTTT
>many|TRBJ2-1|TRBV4-1|TRBD2
CASSQERFTSGTYNEQFF
TGCGCCAGCAGCCAAGAAAGGTTCACTAGCGGCACCTACAATGAGCAGTTCTTC
>NA|TRBJ1-2|TRBV20-1|TRBD1
CSTGQPAGGYGYTF
TGCAGTACTGGACAACCCGCAGGGGGCTATGGCTACACCTTC
>few|TRBJ2-2|TRBV18|NA
CASSPPVSPGELFF
TGTGCCAGCTCACCACCGGTGTCTCCCGGGGAGCTGTTTTTT
>NA|TRBJ1-1|TRBV20-1|NA
CSAREQLNTEAFF
TGCAGTGCTAGAGAGCAGCTAAACACTGAAGCTTTCTTT
>few|TRBJ2-5|TRBV2|TRBD2
CASSDVAGGQETQYF
TGTGCCAGCAGTGACGTCGCGGGAGGCCAAGAGACCCAGTACTTC
>many|TRBJ2-3|TRBV28|NA
CASSFQRGTRTDTQYF
TGTGCCAGCAGTTTCCAAAGGGGGACGAGGACAGATACGCAGTATTTT
>NA|TRBJ1-4|TRBV27|NA
CASSGGGGNEKLFF
TGTGCCAGCAGTGGGGGAGGAGGAAATGAAAAACTGTTTTTT
>NA|TRBJ2-7|TRBV20-1|NA
CSAREKERAAATYEQYF
TGCAGTGCTAGAGAAAAGGAGAGAGCGGCAGCCACCTACGAGCAGTACTTC
>once|TRBJ1-1|TRBV16|NA
CASSQKYEAFF
TGTGCCAGCAGCCAAAAGTATGAAGCTTTCTTT
>NA|TRBJ2-3|TRBV4-1|TRBD2
CASSQQTGLAGAYSTDTQYF
TGCGCCAGCAGCCAGCAAACGGGACTAGCGGGGGCCTATAGCACAGATACGCAGTATTTT
>NA|TRBJ1-1|TRBV10-3|NA
CAISETGAGTEAFF
TGTGCCATCAGTGAGACCGGAGCAGGCACTGAAGCTTTCTTT
>NA|TRBJ2-3|TRBV20-1|TRBD2
CSATLAGGIGADTQYF
TGCAGTGCAACTCTAGCGGGGGGAATTGGGGCAGATACGCAGTATTTT
>few|TRBJ2-2|TRBV7-2|TRBD1
CASSGQGANTGELFF
TGTGCCAGCAGCGGGCAGGGGGCAAACACCGGGGAGCTGTTTTTT
>NA|TRBJ2-5|TRBV20-1|TRBD1
CSASTGETRYF
TGCAGTGCTAGTACAGGGGAGACCCGGTACTTC
>many|TRBJ2-4|TRBV20-1|TRBD1
CSATRGTGENIQYF
TGCAGTGCCACAAGAGGGACAGGGGAAAACATTCAGTACTTC
>NA|TRBJ2-1|TRBV7-9|TRBD2
CASSLVVGGSSYNEQFF
TGTGCCAGCAGCTTAGTTGTTGGCGGGAGCTCCTACAATGAGCAGTTCTTC
>many|TRBJ2-1|TRBV21-1|NA
CASSKGRDVSSYNEQFF
TGTGCCAGCAGCAAAGGGAGGGATGTTAGCTCCTACAATGAGCAGTTCTTC
>once|TRBJ2-7|TRBV4-1|NA
CASSQEGLIRGEQYF
TGCGCCAGCAGCCAAGAAGGACTGATCCGGGGCGAGCAGTACTTC
>many|TRBJ2-1|TRBV4-2|NA
CASSQRNNEQFF
TGTGCCAGCAGCCAACGGAACAATGAGCAGTTCTTC